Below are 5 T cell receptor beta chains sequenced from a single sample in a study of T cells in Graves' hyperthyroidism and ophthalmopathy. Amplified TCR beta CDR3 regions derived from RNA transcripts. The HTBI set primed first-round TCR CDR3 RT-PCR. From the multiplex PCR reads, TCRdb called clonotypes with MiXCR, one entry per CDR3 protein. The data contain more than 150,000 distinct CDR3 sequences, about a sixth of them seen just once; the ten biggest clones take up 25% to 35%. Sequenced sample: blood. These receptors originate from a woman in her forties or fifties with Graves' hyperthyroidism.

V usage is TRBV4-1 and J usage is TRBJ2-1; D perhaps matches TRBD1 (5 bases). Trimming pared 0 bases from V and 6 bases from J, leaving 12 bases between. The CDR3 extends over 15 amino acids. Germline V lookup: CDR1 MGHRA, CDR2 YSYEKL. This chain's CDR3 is CASSQEDKVGNEQFF. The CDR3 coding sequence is TGCGCCAGCAGCCAAGAGGACAAGGTTGGCAATGAGCAGTTCTTC.

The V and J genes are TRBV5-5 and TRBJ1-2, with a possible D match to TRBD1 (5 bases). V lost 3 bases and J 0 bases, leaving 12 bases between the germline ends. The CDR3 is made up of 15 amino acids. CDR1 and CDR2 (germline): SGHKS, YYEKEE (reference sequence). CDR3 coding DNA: TGTGCCAGCAGCTCATACGGGACGGCTAACTATGGCTACACCTTC. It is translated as CASSSYGTANYGYTF.

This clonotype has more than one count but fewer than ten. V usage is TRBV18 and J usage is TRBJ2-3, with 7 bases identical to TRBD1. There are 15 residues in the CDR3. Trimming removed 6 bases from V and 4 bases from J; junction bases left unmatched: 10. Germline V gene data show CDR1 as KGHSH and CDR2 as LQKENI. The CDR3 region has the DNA TGTGCCAGCTCTGCCCGGGACAGCGGTCCAGATACGCAGTATTTT. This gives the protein CASSARDSGPDTQYF.

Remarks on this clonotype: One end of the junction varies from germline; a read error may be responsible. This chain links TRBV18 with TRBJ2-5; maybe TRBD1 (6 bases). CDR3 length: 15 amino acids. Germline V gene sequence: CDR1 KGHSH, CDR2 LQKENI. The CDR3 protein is CTSATRQDSRETQYF. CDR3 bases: TGTACCAGCGCGACAAGACAGGATTCGCGGGAGACCCAGTACTTC.

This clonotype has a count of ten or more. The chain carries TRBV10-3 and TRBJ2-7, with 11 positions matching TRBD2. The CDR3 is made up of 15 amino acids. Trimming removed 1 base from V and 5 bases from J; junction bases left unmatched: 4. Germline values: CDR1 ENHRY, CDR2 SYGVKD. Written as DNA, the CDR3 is TGTGCCATCAGTGAGTGGACTAGCGGGCGCGACGAGCAGTACTTC. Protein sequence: CAISEWTSGRDEQYF.